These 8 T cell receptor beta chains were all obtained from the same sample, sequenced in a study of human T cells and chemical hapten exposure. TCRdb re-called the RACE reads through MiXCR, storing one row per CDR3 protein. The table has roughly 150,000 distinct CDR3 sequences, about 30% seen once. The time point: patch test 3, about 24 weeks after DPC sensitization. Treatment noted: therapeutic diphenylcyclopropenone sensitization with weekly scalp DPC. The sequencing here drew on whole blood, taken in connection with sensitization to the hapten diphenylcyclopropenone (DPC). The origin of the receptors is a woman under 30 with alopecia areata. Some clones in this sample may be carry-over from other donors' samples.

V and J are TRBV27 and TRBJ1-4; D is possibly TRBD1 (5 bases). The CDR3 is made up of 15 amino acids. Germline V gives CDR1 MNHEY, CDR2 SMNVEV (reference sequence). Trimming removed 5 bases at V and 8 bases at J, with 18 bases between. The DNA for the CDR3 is TGTGCCAGCAGTCCAAGGGGCAGGGCCACGGAAAAACTGTTTTTT. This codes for CASSPRGRATEKLFF.

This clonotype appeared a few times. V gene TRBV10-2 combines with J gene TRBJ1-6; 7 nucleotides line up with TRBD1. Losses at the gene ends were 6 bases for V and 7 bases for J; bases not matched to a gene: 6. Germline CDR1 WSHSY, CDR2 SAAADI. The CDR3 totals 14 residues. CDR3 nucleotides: TGCGCCAGCAGCGAGGGGGCTTCGAATTCACCCCTCCACTTT. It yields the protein CASSEGASNSPLHF.

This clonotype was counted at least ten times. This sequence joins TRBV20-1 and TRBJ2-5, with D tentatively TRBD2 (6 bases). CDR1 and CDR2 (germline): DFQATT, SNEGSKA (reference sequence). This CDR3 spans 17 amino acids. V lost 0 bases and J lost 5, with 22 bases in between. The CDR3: CSARDPNKRLVEETQYF. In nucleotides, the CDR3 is TGCAGTGCTAGAGATCCAAATAAAAGACTAGTCGAGGAGACCCAGTACTTC.

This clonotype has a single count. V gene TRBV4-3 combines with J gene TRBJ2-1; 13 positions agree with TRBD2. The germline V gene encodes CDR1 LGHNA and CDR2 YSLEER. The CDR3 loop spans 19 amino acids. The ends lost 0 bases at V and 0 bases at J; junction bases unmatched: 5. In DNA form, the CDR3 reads TGCGCCAGCAGCCAAGATGGACTAGCGGGGGTCGGCTCCTACAATGAGCAGTTCTTC. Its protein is CASSQDGLAGVGSYNEQFF.

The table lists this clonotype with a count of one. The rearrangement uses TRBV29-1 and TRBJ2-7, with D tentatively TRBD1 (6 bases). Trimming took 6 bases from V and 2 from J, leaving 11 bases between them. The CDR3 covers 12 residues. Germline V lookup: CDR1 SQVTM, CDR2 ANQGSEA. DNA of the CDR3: TGCAGCGTCAAGGACAGCCCCTACGAGCAGTACTTC. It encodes CSVKDSPYEQYF.

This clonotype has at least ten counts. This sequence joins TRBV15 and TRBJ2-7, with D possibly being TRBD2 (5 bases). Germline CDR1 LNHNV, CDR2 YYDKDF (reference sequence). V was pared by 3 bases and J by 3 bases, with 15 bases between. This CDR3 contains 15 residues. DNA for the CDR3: TGTGCCACCAGCAGCCTCCTCGGGGTGAACTACGAGCAGTACTTC. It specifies CATSSLLGVNYEQYF.

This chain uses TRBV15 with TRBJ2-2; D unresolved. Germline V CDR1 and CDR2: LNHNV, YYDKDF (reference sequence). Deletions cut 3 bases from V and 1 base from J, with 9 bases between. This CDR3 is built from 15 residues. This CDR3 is CATSRGWGNTGELFF. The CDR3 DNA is TGTGCCACCAGCAGGGGCTGGGGGAACACCGGGGAGCTGTTTTTT.

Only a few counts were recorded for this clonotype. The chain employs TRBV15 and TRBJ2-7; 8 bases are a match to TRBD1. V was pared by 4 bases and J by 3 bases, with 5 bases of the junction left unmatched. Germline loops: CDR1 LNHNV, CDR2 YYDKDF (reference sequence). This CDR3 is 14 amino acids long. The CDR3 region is CATSTTGGIYEQYF. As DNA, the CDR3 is TGTGCCACCAGCACCACAGGGGGGATCTACGAGCAGTACTTC.